One sample yielded the 19 T cell receptor beta chains listed below, sequenced in a study of glioma-infiltrating T cells. Amplification of TCR alpha and beta CDR3 regions from RNA used iRepertoire nested multiplex PCR. MiXCR, applied by TCRdb to the multiplex PCR reads, yields one record per CDR3 protein. Counted here are fewer than 250,000 distinct CDR3 sequences, 30% to 40% occurring once; the ten biggest clones make up 20%. The sequenced sample was glioma tissue, nonneoplastic brain tissue, or PBMCs (not recorded which). Receptors originate from a human donor with low-grade glioma or glioblastoma, undergoing nonglioma brain surgery, or in good health (not recorded which).

This clonotype has at least ten counts. V gene TRBV6-2 or TRBV6-3 combines with J gene TRBJ2-5; 8 bases align to TRBD2. The CDR3 covers 15 residues. Germline trimming cut 4 bases from V and 1 base from J; bases unmatched to any gene: 5. Germline V gene data show CDR1 as MNHEY and CDR2 as SVGEGT. CDR3 in DNA: TGTGCCAGCAGTTTCCATACTAGCGGCCAAGAGACCCAGTACTTC. Residues: CASSFHTSGQETQYF.

This chain uses TRBV28 with TRBJ2-7, with 9 bases aligning to TRBD2. The CDR3 contains 15 residues. Trimming removed 8 bases from V and 5 bases from J; junction bases left unmatched: 13. Germline CDR1 and CDR2: MDHEN and SYDVKM. The CDR3 coding sequence is TGTGCCAGCCCGCGACTAGCGGAAGCTCGTCACGAGCAGTACTTC. This gives the protein CASPRLAEARHEQYF. The variable domain in full, completed from reference TRBV28 and TRBJ2-7, reads DVKVTQSSRYLVKRTGEKVFLECVQDMDHENMFWYRQDPGLGLRLIYFSYDVKMKEKGDIPEGYSVSREKKERFSLILESASTNQTSMYLCASPRLAEARHEQYFGPGTRLTVT.

This clonotype was detected ten times or more. The chain uses TRBV27 and TRBJ2-7; D is unclear. From germline, CDR1 is MNHEY and CDR2 SMNVEV (reference sequence). V was shortened by 5 bases and J by 7 bases, with 15 bases between the two germline ends. The CDR3 is 13 amino acids. CDR3 DNA: TGTGCCAGCAGTCCCCCGGCCGCCATAGAGCAGTACTTC. This translates into CASSPPAAIEQYF.

This clonotype occurred a few times. The V and J genes are TRBV3-1 and TRBJ2-1; 13 bases match TRBD2. V lost 5 bases, J lost 5 bases, and 9 bases stayed unmatched. There are 17 residues in the CDR3. Per the germline V gene, CDR1 is LGHDT and CDR2 is YNNKEL (reference sequence). CDR3 bases: TGTGCCAGCAGCTCTCAACTACTAGCGGGAGGGCACAATGAGCAGTTCTTC. This gives the protein CASSSQLLAGGHNEQFF.

This sequence joins TRBV4-1 and TRBJ2-3; D perhaps matches TRBD2 (6 bases). V lost 1 base to trimming and J lost 4 bases, with 15 bases between them. Per germline, CDR1 MGHRA and CDR2 YSYEKL. The length of the CDR3 is 16 residues. The CDR3 coding sequence is TGCGCCAGCAGCCAAGGTCCTCCGGGAGTGCCAGATACGCAGTATTTT. Protein sequence: CASSQGPPGVPDTQYF.

In the case of this clonotype: This clone may be a read error of a much larger clone one base away. V and J are TRBV28 and TRBJ2-1, with 7 bases identical to TRBD2. Germline V gene sequence: CDR1 MDHEN, CDR2 SYDVKM. The CDR3 contains 15 residues. V shed 5 bases, J shed 7 bases, and the junction held 11 bases outside the gene matches. DNA for the CDR3: TGTGCCAGCAGTCGCCACGGACTAGAGACAAATGAGCAGTTCTTC. Translation: CASSRHGLETNEQFF. Full variable domain (outside the CDR3, taken from reference TRBV28 and TRBJ2-1): DVKVTQSSRYLVKRTGEKVFLECVQDMDHENMFWYRQDPGLGLRLIYFSYDVKMKEKGDIPEGYSVSREKKERFSLILESASTNQTSMYLCASSRHGLETNEQFFGPGTRLTVL.

Notes on this clonotype: A single base separates this from a much larger clone, so it may be a read error. This chain connects TRBV19 to TRBJ2-1; tentative D call: TRBD2 (5 bases). The CDR3 consists of 15 residues. Germline V gene lookup returns CDR1 LNHDA and CDR2 SQIVND (reference sequence). Trimming took off 0 bases at V and 3 bases at J, with 9 bases between the two ends. CDR3 sequence (DNA): TGTGCCAGTAGTATAGATCAAGGACTCTACAATGAGCAGTTCTTC. This encodes CASSIDQGLYNEQFF.

This clonotype was counted ten times or more. The chain employs TRBV20-1 and TRBJ2-1; 7 bases agree with TRBD2. Looked up from germline, CDR1 is DFQATT and CDR2 is SNEGSKA (reference sequence). This CDR3 region has 15 residues. Germline trimming cut 4 bases from V and 6 bases from J; bases unmatched to any gene: 12. CDR3 in amino acids: CSAIPGLPESNEQFF. CDR3 nucleotide sequence: TGCAGTGCTATACCGGGACTACCCGAATCCAATGAGCAGTTCTTC.

This clonotype was picked up many times. CDR3 in DNA: TGTGCCAGCAGGACACCTATACAGGGTAGCTCTGGAAACACCATATATTTT. Translation: CASRTPIQGSSGNTIYF. The genes are TRBV7-9 and TRBJ1-3, with D tentatively TRBD1 (6 bases). Germline CDR1 SEHNR, CDR2 FQNEAQ (reference sequence). Trimming cost V 6 bases and J 0 bases, with 18 bases left between them. The CDR3 has 17 residues.

Note on this clonotype: This sequence may be a read error, since a much larger clone differs from it by one base. The rearrangement links TRBV10-3 to TRBJ1-1; weak D call: TRBD1 (6 bases). This CDR3 is built from 13 residues. The V gene's germline CDR1 is ENHRY and CDR2 SYGVKD. The CDR3 nucleotides read TGTGCCATCAGTAATACAGGGAACACTGAAGATTTCTTT. Translating gives CAISNTGNTEDFF.

The chain carries TRBV25-1 and TRBJ2-3; the match to TRBD2 covers 8 bases. The CDR3 consists of 17 residues. Germline V gene lookup returns CDR1 MGHDK and CDR2 SYGVNS. CDR3 in amino acids: CVSSSVRAGGRKDTQYF. The CDR3 DNA follows: TGTGTAAGCAGCAGTGTCCGGGCTGGCGGGAGGAAAGATACGCAGTATTTT.

Of note for this clonotype: A much larger clonotype is one base distant, so this may be a read error. The chain is built from TRBV19 and TRBJ2-7, with TRBD1 matching 7 bases. CDR1 LNHDA and CDR2 SQIVND come from the germline V gene (reference sequence). This CDR3 spans 14 amino acids. With 8 bases clipped from V and 3 bases from J, the junction kept 10 bases outside the gene matches. This chain's CDR3 is CASLSGTANYEQYF. CDR3 DNA: TGTGCCAGTCTATCCGGGACAGCGAACTACGAGCAGTACTTC.

The sample holds many counts of this clonotype. The chain joins TRBV6-5 to TRBJ1-6; weak D call: TRBD1 (5 bases). V was trimmed by 2 bases and J by 6 bases, leaving 8 bases between them. From germline, CDR1 is MNHEY and CDR2 SVGAGI. This CDR3 spans 14 amino acids. CDR3 protein: CASSYGQINSPLHF. The DNA of the CDR3 is TGTGCCAGCAGTTACGGACAAATTAATTCACCCCTCCACTTT.

Points on this clonotype: A read error may produce the germline difference seen at one junction end. The gene calls are TRBV11-2 and TRBJ2-7; D not resolved. In germline, CDR1 is SGHAT, CDR2 FQNNGV. This CDR3 comprises 11 residues. The DNA for the CDR3 is TGTGCCAGCAGTTCTACCTACGAGCATTACTTC. Protein: CASSSTYEHYF.

The V and J genes are TRBV5-1 and TRBJ1-2; the D gene is possibly TRBD1 (5 bases). Germline V gene data show CDR1 as SGHRS and CDR2 as YFSETQ. CDR3 length: 16 residues. Deletions cut 6 bases from V and 3 bases from J, with 21 bases between. The CDR3 region is CASIPTPARGDYGYTF. CDR3 sequence (DNA): TGCGCCAGCATCCCGACCCCTGCAAGGGGAGACTATGGCTACACCTTC.

In this sample, this clonotype turned up a few times. This chain links TRBV14 with TRBJ2-3; weak D call: TRBD2 (5 bases). Germline values: CDR1 SGHDN, CDR2 FVKESK. The CDR3 is made up of 16 amino acids. Trimming left V 1 base short and J 0 bases short, with 11 bases between. CDR3 nucleotide sequence: TGTGCCAGCAGCCAAGTCGCCGGGATTAGCACAGATACGCAGTATTTT. Its translation: CASSQVAGISTDTQYF.

This clonotype showed up many times. The chain is built from TRBV20-1 and TRBJ2-1; 12 bases map to TRBD2. J lost 8 bases, V lost 3 bases, and 8 bases had no gene match. Germline V CDR1 and CDR2: DFQATT, SNEGSKA (reference sequence). This CDR3 spans 15 amino acids. The CDR3 protein is CSASWTSGTRDEQFF. The CDR3 DNA is TGCAGTGCTAGCTGGACTAGCGGGACGAGGGATGAGCAGTTCTTC.

This clonotype was seen at least ten times. The V call is TRBV20-1, the J call TRBJ2-7, with 8 bases lining up with TRBD2. J gave up 2 bases and V 3 bases, and 9 bases lay outside the gene matches. CDR1 and CDR2 from the germline V gene are DFQATT and SNEGSKA (reference sequence). This CDR3 region has 15 residues. CDR3 nucleotides: TGCAGTGCTAGGTCCGGGCTAGCGGGTACCTACGAGCAGTACTTC. Residues: CSARSGLAGTYEQYF.

This clonotype occurred many times. The chain carries TRBV27 and TRBJ1-1; TRBD1 matches 7 bases. Germline CDR1 is MNHEY and CDR2 is SMNVEV (reference sequence). The CDR3 length is 13 residues. V trimming: 7 bases; J trimming: 0 bases; junction bases outside the gene matches: 2. The CDR3: CASKGAMNTEAFF. The CDR3 coding sequence is TGTGCCAGCAAGGGGGCGATGAACACTGAAGCTTTCTTT.